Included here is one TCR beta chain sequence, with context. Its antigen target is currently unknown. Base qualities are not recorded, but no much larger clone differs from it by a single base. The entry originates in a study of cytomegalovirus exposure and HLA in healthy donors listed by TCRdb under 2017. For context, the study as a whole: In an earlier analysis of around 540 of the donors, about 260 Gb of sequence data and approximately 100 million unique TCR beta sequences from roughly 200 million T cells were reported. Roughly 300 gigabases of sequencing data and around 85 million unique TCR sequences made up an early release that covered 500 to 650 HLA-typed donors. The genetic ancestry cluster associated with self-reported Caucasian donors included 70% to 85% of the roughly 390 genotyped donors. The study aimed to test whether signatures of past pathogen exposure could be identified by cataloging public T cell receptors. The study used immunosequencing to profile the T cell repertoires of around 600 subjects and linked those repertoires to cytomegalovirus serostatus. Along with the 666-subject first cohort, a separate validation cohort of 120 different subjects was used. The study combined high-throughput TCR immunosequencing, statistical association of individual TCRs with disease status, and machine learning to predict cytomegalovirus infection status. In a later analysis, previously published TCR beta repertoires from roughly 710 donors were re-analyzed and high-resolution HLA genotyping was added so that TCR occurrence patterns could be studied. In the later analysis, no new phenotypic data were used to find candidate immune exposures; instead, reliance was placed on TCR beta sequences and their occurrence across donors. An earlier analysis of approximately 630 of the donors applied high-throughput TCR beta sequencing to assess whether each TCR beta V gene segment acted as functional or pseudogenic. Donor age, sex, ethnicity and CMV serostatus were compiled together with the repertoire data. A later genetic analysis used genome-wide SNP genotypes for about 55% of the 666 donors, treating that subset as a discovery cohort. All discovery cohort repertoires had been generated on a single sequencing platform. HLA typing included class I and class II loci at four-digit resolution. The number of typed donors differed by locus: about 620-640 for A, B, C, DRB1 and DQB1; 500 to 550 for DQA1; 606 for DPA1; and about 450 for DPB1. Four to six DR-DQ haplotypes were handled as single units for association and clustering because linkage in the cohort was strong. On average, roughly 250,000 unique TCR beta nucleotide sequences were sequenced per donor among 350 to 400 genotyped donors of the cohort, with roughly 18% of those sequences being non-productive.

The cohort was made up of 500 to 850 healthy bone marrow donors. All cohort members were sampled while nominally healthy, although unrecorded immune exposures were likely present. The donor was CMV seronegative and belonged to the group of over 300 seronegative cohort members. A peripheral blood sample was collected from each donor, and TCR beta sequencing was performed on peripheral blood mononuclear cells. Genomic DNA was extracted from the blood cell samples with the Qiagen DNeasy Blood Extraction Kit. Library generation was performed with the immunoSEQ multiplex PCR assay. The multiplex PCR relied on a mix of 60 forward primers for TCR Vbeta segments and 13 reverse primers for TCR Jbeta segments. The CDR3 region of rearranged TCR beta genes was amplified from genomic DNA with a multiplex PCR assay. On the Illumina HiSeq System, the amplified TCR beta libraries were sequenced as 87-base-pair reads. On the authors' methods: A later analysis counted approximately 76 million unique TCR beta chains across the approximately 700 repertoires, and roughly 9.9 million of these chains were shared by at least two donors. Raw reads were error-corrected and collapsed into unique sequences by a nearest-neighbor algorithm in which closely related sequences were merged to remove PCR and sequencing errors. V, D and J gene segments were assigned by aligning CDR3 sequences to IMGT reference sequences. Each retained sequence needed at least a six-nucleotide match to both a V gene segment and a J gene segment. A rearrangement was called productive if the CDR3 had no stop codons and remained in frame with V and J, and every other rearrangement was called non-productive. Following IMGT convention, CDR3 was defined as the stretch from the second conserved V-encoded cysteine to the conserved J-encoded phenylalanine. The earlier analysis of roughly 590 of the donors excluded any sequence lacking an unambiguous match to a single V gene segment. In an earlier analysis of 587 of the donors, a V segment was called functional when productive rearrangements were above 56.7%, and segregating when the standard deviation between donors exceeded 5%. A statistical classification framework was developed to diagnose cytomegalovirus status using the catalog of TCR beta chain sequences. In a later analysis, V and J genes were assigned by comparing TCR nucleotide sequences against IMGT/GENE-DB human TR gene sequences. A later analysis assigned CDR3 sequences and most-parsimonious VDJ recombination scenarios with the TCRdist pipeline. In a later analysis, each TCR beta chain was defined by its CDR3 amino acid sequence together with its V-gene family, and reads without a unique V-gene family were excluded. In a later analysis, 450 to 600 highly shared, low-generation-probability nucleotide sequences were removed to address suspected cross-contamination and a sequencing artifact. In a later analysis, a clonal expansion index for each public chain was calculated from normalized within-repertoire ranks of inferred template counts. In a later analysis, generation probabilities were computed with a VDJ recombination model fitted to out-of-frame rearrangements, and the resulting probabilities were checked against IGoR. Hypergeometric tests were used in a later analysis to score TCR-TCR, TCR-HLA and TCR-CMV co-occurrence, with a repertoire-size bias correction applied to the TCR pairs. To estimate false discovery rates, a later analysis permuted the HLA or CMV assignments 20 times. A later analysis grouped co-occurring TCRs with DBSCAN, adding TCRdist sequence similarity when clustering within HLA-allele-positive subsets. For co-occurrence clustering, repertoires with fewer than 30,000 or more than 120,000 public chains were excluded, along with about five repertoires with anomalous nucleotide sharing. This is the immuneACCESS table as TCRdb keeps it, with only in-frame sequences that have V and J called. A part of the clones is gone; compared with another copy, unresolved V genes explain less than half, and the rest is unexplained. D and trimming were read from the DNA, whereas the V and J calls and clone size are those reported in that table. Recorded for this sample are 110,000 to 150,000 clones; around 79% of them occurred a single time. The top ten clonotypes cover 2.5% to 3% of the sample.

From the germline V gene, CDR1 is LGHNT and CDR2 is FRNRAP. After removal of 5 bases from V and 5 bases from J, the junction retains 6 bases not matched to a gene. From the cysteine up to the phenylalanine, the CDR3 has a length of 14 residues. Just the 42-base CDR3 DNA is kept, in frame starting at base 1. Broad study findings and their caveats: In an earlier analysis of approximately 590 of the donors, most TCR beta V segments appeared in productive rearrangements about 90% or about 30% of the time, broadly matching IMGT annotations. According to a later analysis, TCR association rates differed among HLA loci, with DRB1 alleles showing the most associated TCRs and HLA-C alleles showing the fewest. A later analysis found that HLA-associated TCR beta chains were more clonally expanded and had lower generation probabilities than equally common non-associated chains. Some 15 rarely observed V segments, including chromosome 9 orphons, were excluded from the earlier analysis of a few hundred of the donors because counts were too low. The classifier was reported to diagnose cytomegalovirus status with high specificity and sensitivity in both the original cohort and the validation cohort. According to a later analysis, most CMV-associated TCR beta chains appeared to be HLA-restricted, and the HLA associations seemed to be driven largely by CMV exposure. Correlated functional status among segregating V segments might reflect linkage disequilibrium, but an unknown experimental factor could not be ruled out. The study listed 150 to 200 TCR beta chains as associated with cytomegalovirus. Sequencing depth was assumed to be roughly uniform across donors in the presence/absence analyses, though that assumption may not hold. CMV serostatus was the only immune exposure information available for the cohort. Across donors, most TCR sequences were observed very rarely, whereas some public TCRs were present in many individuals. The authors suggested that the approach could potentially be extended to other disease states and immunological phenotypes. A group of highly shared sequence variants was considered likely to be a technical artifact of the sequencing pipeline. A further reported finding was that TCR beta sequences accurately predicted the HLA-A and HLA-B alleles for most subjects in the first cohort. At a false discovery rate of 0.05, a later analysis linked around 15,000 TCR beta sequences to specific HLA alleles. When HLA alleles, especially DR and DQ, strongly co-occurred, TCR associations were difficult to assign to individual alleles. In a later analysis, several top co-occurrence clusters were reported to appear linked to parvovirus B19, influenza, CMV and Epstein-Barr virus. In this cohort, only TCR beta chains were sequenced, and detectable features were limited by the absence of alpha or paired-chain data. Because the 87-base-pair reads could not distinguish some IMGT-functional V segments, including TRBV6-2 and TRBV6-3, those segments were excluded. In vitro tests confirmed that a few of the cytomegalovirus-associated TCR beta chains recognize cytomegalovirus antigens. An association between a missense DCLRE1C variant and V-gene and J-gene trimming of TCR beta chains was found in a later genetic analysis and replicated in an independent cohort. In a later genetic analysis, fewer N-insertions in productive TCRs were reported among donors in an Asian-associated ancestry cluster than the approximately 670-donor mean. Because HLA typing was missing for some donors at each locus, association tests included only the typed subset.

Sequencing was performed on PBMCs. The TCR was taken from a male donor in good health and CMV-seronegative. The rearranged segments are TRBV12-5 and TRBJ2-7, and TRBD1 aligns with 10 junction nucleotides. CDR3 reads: CASGQDRGLDEQYF. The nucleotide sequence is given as TGTGCTAGTGGTCAAGACAGGGGGCTGGACGAGCAGTACTTC.